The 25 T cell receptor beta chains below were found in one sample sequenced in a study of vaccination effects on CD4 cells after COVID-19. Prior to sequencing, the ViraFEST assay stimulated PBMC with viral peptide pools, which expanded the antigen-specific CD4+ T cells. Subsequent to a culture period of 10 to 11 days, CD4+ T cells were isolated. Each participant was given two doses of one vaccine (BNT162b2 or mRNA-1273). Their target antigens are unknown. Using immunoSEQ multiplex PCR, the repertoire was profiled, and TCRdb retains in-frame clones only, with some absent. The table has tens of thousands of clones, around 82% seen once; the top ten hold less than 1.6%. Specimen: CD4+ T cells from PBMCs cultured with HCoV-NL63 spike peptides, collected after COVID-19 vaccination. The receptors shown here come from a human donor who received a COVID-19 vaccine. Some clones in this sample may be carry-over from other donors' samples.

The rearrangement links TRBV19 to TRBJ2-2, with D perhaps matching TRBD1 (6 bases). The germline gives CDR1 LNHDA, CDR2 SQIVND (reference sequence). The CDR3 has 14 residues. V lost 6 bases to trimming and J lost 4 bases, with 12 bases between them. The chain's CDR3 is CASRSQGFTGELFF. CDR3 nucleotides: TGTGCCAGTAGAAGTCAGGGGTTCACCGGGGAGCTGTTTTTT.

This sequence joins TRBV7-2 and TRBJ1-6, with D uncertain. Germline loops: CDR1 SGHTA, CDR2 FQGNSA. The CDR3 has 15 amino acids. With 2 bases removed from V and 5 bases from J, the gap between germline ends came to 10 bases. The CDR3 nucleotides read TGTGCCAGCAGCTTAAATCAGATTAATAATTCACCCCTCCACTTT. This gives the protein CASSLNQINNSPLHF.

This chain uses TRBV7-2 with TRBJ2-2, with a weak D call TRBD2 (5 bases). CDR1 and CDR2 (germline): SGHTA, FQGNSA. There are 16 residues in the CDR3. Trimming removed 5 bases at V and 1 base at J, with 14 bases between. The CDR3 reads CASSTNGVLNTGELFF. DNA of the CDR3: TGTGCCAGCAGCACAAACGGGGTCCTGAACACCGGGGAGCTGTTTTTT.

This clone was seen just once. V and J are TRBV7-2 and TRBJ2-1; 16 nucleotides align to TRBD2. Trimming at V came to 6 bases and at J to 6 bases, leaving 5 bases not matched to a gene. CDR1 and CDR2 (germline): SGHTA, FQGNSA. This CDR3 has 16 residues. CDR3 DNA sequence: TGTGCCAGCAGGCCCGGGACTAGCGGGGGGGTCAATGAGCAGTTCTTC. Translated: CASRPGTSGGVNEQFF.

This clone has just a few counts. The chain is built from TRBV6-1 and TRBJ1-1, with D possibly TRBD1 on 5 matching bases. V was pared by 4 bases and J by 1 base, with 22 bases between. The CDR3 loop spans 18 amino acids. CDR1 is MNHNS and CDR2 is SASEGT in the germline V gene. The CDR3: CASSVKTGTALTNTEAFF. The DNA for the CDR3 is TGTGCCAGCAGTGTCAAAACCGGGACCGCACTCACGAACACTGAAGCTTTCTTT.

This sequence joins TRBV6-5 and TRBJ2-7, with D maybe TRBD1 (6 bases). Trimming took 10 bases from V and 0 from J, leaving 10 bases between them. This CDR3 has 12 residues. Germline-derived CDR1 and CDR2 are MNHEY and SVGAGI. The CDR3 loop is CAIQDSSYEQYV. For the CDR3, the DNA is TGTGCCATACAGGACAGCTCCTACGAGCAGTACGTC.

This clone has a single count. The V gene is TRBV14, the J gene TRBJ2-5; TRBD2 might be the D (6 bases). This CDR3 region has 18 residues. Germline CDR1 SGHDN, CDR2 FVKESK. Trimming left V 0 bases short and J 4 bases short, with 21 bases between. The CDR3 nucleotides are TGTGCCAGCAGCCAAGATCATGGAGGGCCCGACGTGGGAGAGACCCAGTACTTC. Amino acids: CASSQDHGGPDVGETQYF. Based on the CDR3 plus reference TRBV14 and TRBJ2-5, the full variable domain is EAGVTQFPSHSVIEKGQTVTLRCDPISGHDNLYWYRRVMGKEIKFLLHFVKESKQDESGMPNNRFLAERTGGTYSTLKVQPAELEDSGVYFCASSQDHGGPDVGETQYFGPGTRLLVL.

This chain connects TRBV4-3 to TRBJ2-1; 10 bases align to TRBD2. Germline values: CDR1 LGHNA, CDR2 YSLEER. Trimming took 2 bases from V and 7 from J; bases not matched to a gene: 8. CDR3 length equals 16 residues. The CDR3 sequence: CASSQQPSGGANEQFF. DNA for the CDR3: TGCGCCAGCAGCCAACAACCAAGCGGGGGGGCGAATGAGCAGTTCTTC.

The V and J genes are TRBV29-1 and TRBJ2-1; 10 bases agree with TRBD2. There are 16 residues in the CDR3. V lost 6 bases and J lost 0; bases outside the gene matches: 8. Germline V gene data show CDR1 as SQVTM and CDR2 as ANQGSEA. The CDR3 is CSVKKTSGLSYNEQFF. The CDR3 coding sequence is TGCAGCGTGAAAAAGACTAGCGGGCTCTCCTACAATGAGCAGTTCTTC.

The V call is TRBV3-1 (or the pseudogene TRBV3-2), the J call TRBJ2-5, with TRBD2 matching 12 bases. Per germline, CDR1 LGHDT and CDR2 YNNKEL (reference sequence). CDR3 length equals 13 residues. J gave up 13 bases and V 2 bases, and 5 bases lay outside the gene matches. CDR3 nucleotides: TGTGCCAGCAGCCAATCTAGCGGGGGGGCTCTGTACTTC. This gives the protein CASSQSSGGALYF.

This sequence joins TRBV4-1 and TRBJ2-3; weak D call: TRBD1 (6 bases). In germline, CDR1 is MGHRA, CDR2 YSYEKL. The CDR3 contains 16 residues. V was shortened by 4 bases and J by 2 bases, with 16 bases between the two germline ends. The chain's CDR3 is CASSRLRGSSTDTQYF. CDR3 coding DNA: TGCGCCAGCAGCCGCCTTAGGGGGAGTTCCACAGATACGCAGTATTTT.

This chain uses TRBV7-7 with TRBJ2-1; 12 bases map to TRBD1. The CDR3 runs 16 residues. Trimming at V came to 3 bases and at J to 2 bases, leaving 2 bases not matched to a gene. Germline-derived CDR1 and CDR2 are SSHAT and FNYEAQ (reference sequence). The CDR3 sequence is CASSFGTGGAYNEQFF. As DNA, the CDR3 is TGTGCCAGCAGCTTTGGGACAGGGGGCGCCTACAATGAGCAGTTCTTC.

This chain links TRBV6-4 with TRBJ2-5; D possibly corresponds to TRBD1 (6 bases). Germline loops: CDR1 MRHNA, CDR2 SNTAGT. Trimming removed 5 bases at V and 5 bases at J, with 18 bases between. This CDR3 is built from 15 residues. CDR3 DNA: TGTGCCAGCAGTCTGATTGGGGGCCCTCTCGAGACCCAGTACTTC. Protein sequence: CASSLIGGPLETQYF.

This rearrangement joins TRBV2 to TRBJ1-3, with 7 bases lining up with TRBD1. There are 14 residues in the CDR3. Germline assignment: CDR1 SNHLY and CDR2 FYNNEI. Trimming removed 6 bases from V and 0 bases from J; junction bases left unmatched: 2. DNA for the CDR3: TGTGCCAGCAGAGGGACAGACTCTGGAAACACCATATATTTT. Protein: CASRGTDSGNTIYF.

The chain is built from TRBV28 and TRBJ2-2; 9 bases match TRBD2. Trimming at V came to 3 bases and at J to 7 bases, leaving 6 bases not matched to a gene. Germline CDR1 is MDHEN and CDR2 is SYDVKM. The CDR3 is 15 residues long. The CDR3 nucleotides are TGTGCCAGCAGTTTTCTGCGGGGGGGCGGCGGGGAGCTGTTTTTT. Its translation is CASSFLRGGGGELFF.

The chain's CDR3 is CASSFHSRSYGYTF. The CDR3 DNA sequence: TGTGCCAGCAGCTTCCACTCGAGAAGCTATGGCTACACCTTC. The V call is TRBV7-3, the J call TRBJ1-2, with no clear D. The CDR3 contains 14 residues. With 3 bases removed from V and 4 bases from J, the gap between germline ends came to 12 bases. Germline CDR1 reads SGHTA; CDR2 reads FQGTGA.

CDR3 loop: CASPLPPGLAGGEQFF. The CDR3 region has the DNA TGTGCCAGCCCCCTCCCGCCGGGACTAGCGGGGGGCGAGCAGTTCTTC. The chain employs TRBV5-8 and TRBJ2-1; 15 bases agree with TRBD2. There are 16 residues in the CDR3. The ends lost 7 bases at V and 10 bases at J; junction bases unmatched: 12. Germline V CDR1 and CDR2: SGHTS, YDEGEE.

Written as DNA, the CDR3 is TGTGCCAGCAGCTTGGTTCCGGGCCTAAACACTGAAGCTTTCTTT. Protein sequence: CASSLVPGLNTEAFF. The V and J genes are TRBV5-5 and TRBJ1-1, with D unclear. Trimming pared 0 bases from V and 2 bases from J, leaving 11 bases between. The CDR3 has 15 residues. Germline V lookup: CDR1 SGHKS, CDR2 YYEKEE (reference sequence).

CDR3 in amino acids: CASSQDVSTDTQYF. The CDR3 DNA is TGCGCCAGCAGCCAAGATGTCAGCACAGATACGCAGTATTTT. The chain recombines TRBV4-1 with TRBJ2-3; no reliable D call. This CDR3 comprises 14 residues. Trimming took off 0 bases at V and 0 bases at J, with 4 bases between the two ends. Germline CDR1 reads MGHRA; CDR2 reads YSYEKL.

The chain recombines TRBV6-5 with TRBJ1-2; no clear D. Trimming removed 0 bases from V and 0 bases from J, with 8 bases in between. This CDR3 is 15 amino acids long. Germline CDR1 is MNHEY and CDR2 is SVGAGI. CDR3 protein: CASSYSSGANYGYTF. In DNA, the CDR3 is TGTGCCAGCAGTTACTCGAGCGGAGCTAACTATGGCTACACCTTC.

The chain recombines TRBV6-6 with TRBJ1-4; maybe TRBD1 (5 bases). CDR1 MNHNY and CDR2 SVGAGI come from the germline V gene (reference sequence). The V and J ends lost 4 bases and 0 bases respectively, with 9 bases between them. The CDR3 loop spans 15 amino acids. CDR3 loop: CASSSTAATNEKLFF. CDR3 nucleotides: TGTGCCAGCAGTTCGACAGCCGCAACTAATGAAAAACTGTTTTTT.

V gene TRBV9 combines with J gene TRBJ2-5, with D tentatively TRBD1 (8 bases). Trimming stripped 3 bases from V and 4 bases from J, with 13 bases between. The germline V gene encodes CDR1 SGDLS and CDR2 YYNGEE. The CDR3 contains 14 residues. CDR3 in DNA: TGTGCCAGCAGCGGACAGGGGAGGGGAGAGACCCAGTACTTC. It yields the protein CASSGQGRGETQYF. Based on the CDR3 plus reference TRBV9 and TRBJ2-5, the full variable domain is DSGVTQTPKHLITATGQRVTLRCSPRSGDLSVYWYQQSLDQGLQFLIQYYNGEERAKGNILERFSAQQFPDLHSELNLSSLELGDSALYFCASSGQGRGETQYFGPGTRLLVL.

The CDR3 nucleotides are TGTGCCAGCAGCCCCACAGGGGCGAACACCGGGGAGCTGTTTTTT. Translating gives CASSPTGANTGELFF. This chain links TRBV5-6 with TRBJ2-2; 7 bases are shared with TRBD1. Trimming cost V 4 bases and J 0 bases; bases outside gene matches: 3. CDR3 length: 15 residues. Germline V gene lookup returns CDR1 SGHDT and CDR2 YYEEEE.

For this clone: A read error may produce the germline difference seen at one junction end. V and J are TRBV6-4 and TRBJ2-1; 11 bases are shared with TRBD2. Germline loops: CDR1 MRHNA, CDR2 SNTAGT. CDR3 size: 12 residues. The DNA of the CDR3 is TGTGCCAGCAGCGACTATAGCGGGGGGGTGTTCTTC. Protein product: CASSDYSGGVFF.

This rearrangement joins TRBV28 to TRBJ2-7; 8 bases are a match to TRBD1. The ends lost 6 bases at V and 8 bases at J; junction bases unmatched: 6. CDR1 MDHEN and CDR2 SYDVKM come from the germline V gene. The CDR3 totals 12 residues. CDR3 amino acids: CASSAGQGKQYV. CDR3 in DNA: TGTGCCAGCAGCGCCGGACAGGGCAAGCAGTACGTC.